The next 8 T cell receptor beta chains were all read from a single sample in a study of blood T cell repertoires in COVID-19. The protocol was immunoSEQ multiplex PCR, while the TCRdb copy is restricted to in-frame clones and leaves out a portion. There are 95,000 to 120,000 clones in the sample; more than 80% occur only once, and over 4% lies in the top ten. Sequencing was done on a sample of peripheral blood. These receptors were taken from a woman in her forties or fifties with acute or convalescent COVID-19.

The chain links TRBV19 to TRBJ1-5, with 7 positions matching TRBD1. V lost 7 bases, J lost 3 bases, and 9 bases stayed unmatched. Germline V lookup: CDR1 LNHDA, CDR2 SQIVND (reference sequence). CDR3 size: 15 residues. CDR3 protein: CASNSRDSFNQPQHF. CDR3 in DNA: TGTGCCAGTAACTCCCGGGACAGCTTCAATCAGCCCCAGCATTTT. Drawing the rest from reference TRBV19 and TRBJ1-5, the complete variable domain is DGGITQSPKYLFRKEGQNVTLSCEQNLNHDAMYWYRQDPGQGLRLIYYSQIVNDFQKGDIAEGYSVSREKKESFPLTVTSAQKNPTAFYLCASNSRDSFNQPQHFGDGTRLSIL.

A note on this clone: An end of the junction differs from the germline gene, which may be a read error. The CDR3 region is CASSAGTGSQTRF. CDR3 bases: TGTGCCAGCAGCGCGGGAACAGGGAGCCAAACAAGATTC. The chain is built from TRBV9 and TRBJ1-2, with a possible D match to TRBD1 (6 bases). The CDR3 loop spans 13 amino acids. Germline CDR1 reads SGDLS; CDR2 reads YYNGEE.

The chain has TRBV7-2 and TRBJ2-1; unclear D gene. CDR3 length: 11 residues. V lost 7 bases to trimming and J lost 4 bases, with 5 bases between them. Germline CDR1 reads SGHTA; CDR2 reads FQGNSA. CDR3 residues: CASINYNEQFF. In nucleotides, the CDR3 is TGTGCCAGCATCAATTACAATGAGCAGTTCTTC.

The J gene is TRBJ1-2, the V gene TRBV6-2 or TRBV6-3; the match to TRBD1 covers 7 bases. The V and J ends lost 2 bases and 6 bases, in that order; junction bases with no gene match: 6. CDR3 length equals 14 residues. The germline V gene encodes CDR1 MNHEY and CDR2 SVGEGT. DNA of the CDR3: TGTGCCAGCAGTTACGGGGGGACAGCTGATGGCTACACCTTC. This translates into CASSYGGTADGYTF.

This sequence joins TRBV28 and TRBJ2-3, with TRBD2 identical over 13 bases. This CDR3 region has 17 residues. V lost 2 bases, J lost 2 bases, and 4 bases stayed unmatched. CDR1 is MDHEN and CDR2 is SYDVKM in the germline V gene. CDR3 nucleotide sequence: TGTGCCAGCAGTTTAGGCGGGACTAGCGGGAACACAGATACGCAGTATTTT. It yields the protein CASSLGGTSGNTDTQYF.

The chain uses TRBV9 and TRBJ1-4; D is perhaps TRBD1 (6 bases). The CDR3 contains 15 residues. CDR1 and CDR2 (germline): SGDLS, YYNGEE. Trimming removed 0 bases from V and 8 bases from J, with 14 bases in between. CDR3 sequence reads: CASSVAGQGSEKLFF. The CDR3 DNA reads TGTGCCAGCAGCGTAGCTGGGCAGGGGAGCGAAAAACTGTTTTTT.

V and J are TRBV19 and TRBJ1-6; D not certain. Per germline, CDR1 LNHDA and CDR2 SQIVND (reference sequence). The CDR3 covers 15 residues. V lost 5 bases to trimming and J lost 7 bases, with 15 bases between them. This chain's CDR3 is CASSAPGGRNSPLHF. For the CDR3, the DNA is TGTGCCAGTAGTGCCCCAGGAGGCAGAAATTCACCCCTCCACTTT.

The chain combines TRBV15 with TRBJ1-6, with D possibly matching TRBD1 (6 bases). The CDR3 consists of 13 residues. Germline assignment: CDR1 LNHNV and CDR2 YYDKDF (reference sequence). The germline V and J ends were trimmed by 3 bases and 10 bases, with 10 bases remaining between them. CDR3 coding DNA: TGTGCCACCAGCAGGGACAGTGACTCACCCCTCCACTTT. The encoded protein is CATSRDSDSPLHF.